This TCR beta chain was captured in a study of T cells in Graves' hyperthyroidism and ophthalmopathy. Study as a whole: Blood from the periphery was taken at initial diagnosis, before any treatment.

V lost 0 bases, J lost 10 bases, and 14 bases stayed unmatched. CDR3 size: 17 residues. Per germline, CDR1 SGHNT and CDR2 YENEEA. A patient was excluded if there was uncontrolled infection, other autoimmune disease, pregnancy or lactation. Fresh peripheral blood, more than 8 ml of it, supplied the PBMCs. RNA transcripts provided the source from which TCR beta CDR3 regions were amplified. When the TCR CDR3 underwent first-round RT-PCR, the HTBI primer set was used. TCRdb reprocessed the multiplex PCR reads via MiXCR and lists one record per CDR3 protein. Among 300,000 or so distinct CDR3 sequences listed, 20% to 25% were seen once. Study outcomes and limitations: Most expanded thyroid clonotypes above 0.001 also appeared in blood.

This clonotype has ten or more counts. Its antigen is currently unknown. The V call is TRBV11-3, the J call TRBJ2-1; TRBD2 aligns across 8 bases. The sequenced sample was blood. This receptor was identified in a woman aged 45-65 years with Graves' hyperthyroidism. The CDR3 is CASSLDPGGLPEGEQFF. The CDR3 DNA follows: TGTGCCAGCAGCTTAGATCCGGGAGGGCTGCCCGAAGGGGAGCAGTTCTTC.